The entry below gives a single T cell receptor beta chain sequence along with its context. A read error is possible here, since a much larger clone lies one base away. The source of the sample is a study of CD8+CD57+ T cells in acquired aplastic anemia. Genomic DNA acted as the template from which TCR beta VDJ combination and CDR3 sequence profiling were carried out. MiXCR, applied by TCRdb to the reads, yields one record per CDR3 protein. Of around 500,000 distinct CDR3 sequences in the sample, around 30% are singletons; the top ten hold nearly 0.85%. The CDR3 has 12 residues. Germline assignment: CDR1 SGHRS and CDR2 YFSETQ. Before being chosen for sequencing, patients had shown CD8+CD57+ cell expansion by flow cytometry.

The sequencing sample was made of sorted CD4+, CD8+, or CD8+CD57+ T cells (not recorded which) from PBMCs. The chain couples TRBV5-1 to TRBJ1-2, with a tentative D call TRBD1 (6 bases). The receptor was derived from a human donor with aplastic anemia. The CDR3 sequence is CAGSSGGEGYTF. CDR3 coding DNA: TGCGCCGGCAGCTCCGGGGGCGAGGGCTACACCTTC.